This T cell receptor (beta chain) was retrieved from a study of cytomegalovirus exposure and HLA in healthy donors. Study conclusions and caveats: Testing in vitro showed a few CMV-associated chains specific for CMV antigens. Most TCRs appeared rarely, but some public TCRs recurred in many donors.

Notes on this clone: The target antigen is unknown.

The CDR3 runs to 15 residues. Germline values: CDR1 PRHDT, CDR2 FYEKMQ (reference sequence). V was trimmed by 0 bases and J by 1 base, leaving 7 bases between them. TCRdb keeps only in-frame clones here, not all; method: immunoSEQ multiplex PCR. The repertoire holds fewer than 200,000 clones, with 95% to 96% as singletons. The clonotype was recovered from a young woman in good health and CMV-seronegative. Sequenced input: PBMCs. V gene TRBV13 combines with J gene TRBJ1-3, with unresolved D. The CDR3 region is CASSLGVQSGNTIYF. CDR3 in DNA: TGTGCCAGCAGCTTAGGGGTTCAGTCTGGAAACACCATATATTTT.